This T cell receptor (beta chain) was recorded in a study of T cells after yellow fever vaccination. TCRdb fed the 5' RACE reads into MiXCR, producing one record per CDR3 protein. The sample gives tens of thousands of distinct CDR3 sequences, roughly 6.9% of which show up once; about 40% is in the top ten. The germline gives CDR1 DFQATT, CDR2 SNEGSKA (reference sequence). CDR3 length: 12 amino acids. With 1 base removed from V and 3 bases from J, the gap between germline ends came to 6 bases. A remark on this clonotype: Its antigen remains unidentified.

Overall study results and limits: In post-booster samples, most primary-vaccination clones reappeared (around 95% CD4, approximately 91% CD8).

This TCR was recovered from a man younger than 35 who received the YFV17D yellow fever vaccine. The specimen comprised CD8+ T cells sorted from PBMCs, sampled on the day of the first yellow fever vaccination. This chain uses TRBV20-1 with TRBJ1-1; D uncertain. This CDR3 is CSARARDTEAFF. CDR3 bases: TGCAGTGCTAGAGCTAGGGACACTGAAGCTTTCTTT.